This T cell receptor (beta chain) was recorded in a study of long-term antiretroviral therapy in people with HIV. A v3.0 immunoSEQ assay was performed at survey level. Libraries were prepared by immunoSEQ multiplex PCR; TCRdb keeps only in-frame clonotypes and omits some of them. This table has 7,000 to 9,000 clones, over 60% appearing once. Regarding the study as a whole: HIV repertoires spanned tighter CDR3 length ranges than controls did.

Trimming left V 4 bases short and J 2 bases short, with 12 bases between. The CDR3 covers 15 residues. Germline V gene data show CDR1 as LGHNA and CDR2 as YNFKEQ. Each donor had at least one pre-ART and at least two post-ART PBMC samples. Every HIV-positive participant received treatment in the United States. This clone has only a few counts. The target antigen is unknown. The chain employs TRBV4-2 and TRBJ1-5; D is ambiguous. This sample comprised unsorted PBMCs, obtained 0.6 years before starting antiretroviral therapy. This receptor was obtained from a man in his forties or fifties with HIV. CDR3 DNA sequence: TGTGCCAGCAGCCCTCGCGGGCACGGCAATCAGCCCCAGCATTTT. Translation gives CASSPRGHGNQPQHF.